The 14 T cell receptor beta chains presented below share a single source sample, sequenced in a study of cytomegalovirus exposure and HLA in healthy donors. The method was immunoSEQ multiplex PCR; TCRdb's version includes in-frame clones alone and lacks a portion of them. The sample records approximately 160,000 clones, roughly nine tenths being singletons. Sequencing was carried out using PBMCs. The receptors were sampled from a woman aged 18-29 years in good health and CMV-seropositive.

The J gene is TRBJ2-5, the V gene TRBV29-1; D ambiguous. V gave up 5 bases and J gave up 7 bases, with 17 bases separating them. The germline V gene has CDR1 SQVTM and CDR2 ANQGSEA. This CDR3 region has 13 residues. Written as DNA, the CDR3 is TGCAGCGTTCTTCCCCTAGTTTCGGGGACCCAGTACTTC. Encoded protein: CSVLPLVSGTQYF.

The J gene is TRBJ1-2, the V gene TRBV14; D may be TRBD1 (5 bases). The ends were cut back, 1 base at V and 4 bases at J, with 16 bases in the middle. The CDR3 consists of 16 residues. Germline CDR1 SGHDN, CDR2 FVKESK. CDR3 sequence: CASSQAPGPLAYGYTF. The CDR3 DNA is TGTGCCAGCAGCCAAGCCCCAGGGCCGTTGGCCTATGGCTACACCTTC.

The chain has TRBV19 and TRBJ2-7, with D perhaps TRBD2 (6 bases). The CDR3 extends over 13 amino acids. With 5 bases removed from V and 3 bases from J, the gap between germline ends came to 11 bases. CDR1 LNHDA and CDR2 SQIVND come from the germline V gene (reference sequence). CDR3: CASSPTSNYEQYF. CDR3 DNA sequence: TGTGCCAGTAGTCCCACTAGCAACTACGAGCAGTACTTC.

In this sample, this clone turned up a few times. This chain links TRBV27 with TRBJ1-5; D might be TRBD1 (6 bases). With 5 bases removed from V and 6 bases from J, the gap between germline ends came to 14 bases. The CDR3 is 14 residues long. Germline V gene data show CDR1 as MNHEY and CDR2 as SMNVEV (reference sequence). The CDR3 nucleotides are TGTGCCAGCAGTATACAGGGCCGGAGTCAGCCCCAGCATTTT. This translates into CASSIQGRSQPQHF.

This sequence joins TRBV7-6 and TRBJ2-3; perhaps TRBD1 as D (7 bases). This CDR3 region has 14 residues. CDR1 SGHVS and CDR2 FNYEAQ come from the germline V gene. Trimming pared 5 bases from V and 2 bases from J, leaving 11 bases between. CDR3 sequence reads: CASSPGGPTDTQYF. CDR3 in DNA: TGTGCCAGCAGCCCAGGGGGGCCCACAGATACGCAGTATTTT.

This sequence joins TRBV5-6 and TRBJ2-2; possible D gene TRBD1, 6 bases. Trimming took 0 bases from V and 7 from J, leaving 10 bases between them. Germline V gene data show CDR1 as SGHDT and CDR2 as YYEEEE. This CDR3 region has 14 residues. Here the CDR3 DNA reads TGTGCCAGCAGCTTGGGACAGGAGGTCGGGGAGCTGTTTTTT. It is translated as CASSLGQEVGELFF.

J is TRBJ2-3 and V is TRBV29-1; 10 nucleotides agree with TRBD1. After removal of 8 bases from V and 6 bases from J, the junction contained 11 bases not matched to a gene. This CDR3 comprises 14 residues. Germline assignment: CDR1 SQVTM and CDR2 ANQGSEA. The CDR3 reads CSFKGQGSWDTQYF. CDR3 DNA: TGCAGCTTCAAGGGACAGGGGAGTTGGGATACGCAGTATTTT.

This CDR3 is CASSFYGTGGQISNYGYTF. As DNA, the CDR3 is TGCGCCAGCAGCTTTTATGGTACGGGGGGCCAAATCTCTAACTATGGCTACACCTTC. V is TRBV5-1 and J is TRBJ1-2; D is perhaps TRBD1 (6 bases). This CDR3 is 19 amino acids long. Trimming left V 2 bases short and J 0 bases short, with 23 bases between. Germline loops: CDR1 SGHRS, CDR2 YFSETQ.

CDR3 DNA sequence: TGTGCCAGCAGCTGGGCGGGGGGTAGCGCCGAGCAGTTCTTC. It translates to CASSWAGGSAEQFF. The chain carries TRBV7-6 and TRBJ2-1; 8 nucleotides line up with TRBD2. Trimming at V came to 4 bases and at J to 10 bases, leaving 9 bases not matched to a gene. Germline V gene lookup returns CDR1 SGHVS and CDR2 FNYEAQ. The length of the CDR3 is 14 residues.

To note about this clone: Other DNA sequences within the sample encode an identical CDR3. This chain uses TRBV5-1 with TRBJ2-5; D may be TRBD1 (5 bases). Germline V gene lookup returns CDR1 SGHRS and CDR2 YFSETQ. V was cut by 0 bases and J by 4 bases, with 7 bases left in between. The CDR3 totals 13 residues. Written as DNA, the CDR3 is TGCGCCAGCAGCTTGGTTAGGGGAGAGACCCAGTACTTC. It yields the protein CASSLVRGETQYF.

The rearrangement links TRBV5-4 to TRBJ2-5; D may be TRBD1 (6 bases). Germline-derived CDR1 and CDR2 are SGHNT and YYREEE (reference sequence). This CDR3 is built from 15 residues. Trimming shortened V by 0 bases and J by 2 bases, and 11 bases separated the two germline ends. DNA of the CDR3: TGTGCCAGCAGCTTGGGACAGGAGGATCAAGAGACCCAGTACTTC. Its translation: CASSLGQEDQETQYF.

The rearrangement links TRBV14 to TRBJ1-5; 8 bases are a match to TRBD1. This CDR3 contains 14 residues. Germline CDR1 is SGHDN and CDR2 is FVKESK. Losses at the gene ends were 2 bases for V and 8 bases for J; bases not matched to a gene: 5. The CDR3 nucleotides are TGTGCCAGCAGCCAAATGGACAGGGCTAAGCCCCAGCATTTT. This gives the protein CASSQMDRAKPQHF.

The V and J genes are TRBV27 and TRBJ2-3; weak D call: TRBD1 (7 bases). The V gene lost 5 bases and the J gene lost 3 bases, with 24 bases spanning the gap. CDR1 is MNHEY and CDR2 is SMNVEV in the germline V gene (reference sequence). The CDR3 loop spans 18 amino acids. CDR3 in DNA: TGTGCCAGCAGTCCCCTAAGAGGGGGGACAGACCAAACAGATACGCAGTATTTT. The encoded protein is CASSPLRGGTDQTDTQYF.

The chain has TRBV5-1 and TRBJ2-7; D not certain. CDR1 and CDR2 from the germline V gene are SGHRS and YFSETQ. Trimming removed 0 bases from V and 3 bases from J, with 16 bases in between. This CDR3 is 16 amino acids long. The DNA for the CDR3 is TGCGCCAGCAGCTTGGCCTCTAGGCCCCTCGGCTACGAGCAGTACTTC. This sequence encodes CASSLASRPLGYEQYF.